These 27 T cell receptor beta chains came from one sample sequenced in a study of metastatic and nonmetastatic thyroid tumors. TCRdb re-called the PCR reads through MiXCR. Of roughly 18,000 clones listed, around a third are singletons. There were no patients who had received any treatment before thyroid surgery. The sample consisted of tumor tissue. The receptors were gathered from a male donor with papillary thyroid cancer or a benign thyroid nodule (not recorded which). Some clones in this sample may be carry-over from other donors' samples.

Only a few counts were recorded for this clone. This chain links TRBV6-2 or TRBV6-3 with TRBJ2-7; 11 nucleotides align to TRBD2. The CDR3 contains 15 residues. Germline CDR1 is MNHEY and CDR2 is SVGEGT. With V trimmed by 4 bases and J by 5 bases, 7 bases remained unmatched. The DNA of the CDR3 is TGTGCCAGCAGTTTTCGACTAGCGGGGCTCGACGAGCAGTACTTC. Its protein product is CASSFRLAGLDEQYF.

Of note for this clone: This may arise from a read error, as a much more abundant clone is one base away. This chain connects TRBV29-1 to TRBJ2-2; D unresolved. Germline V gene data show CDR1 as SQVTM and CDR2 as ANQGSEA. CDR3 length equals 12 residues. The germline V and J ends were trimmed by 5 bases and 5 bases, with 9 bases remaining between them. CDR3 nucleotides: TGCAGCGTTCTTAGTGGGACCGGGGAGCTGTTTTTT. Translated, it gives CSVLSGTGELFF.

This clone turned up a few times. One end of the junction fails to match germline, which may point to a read error. The genes are TRBV6-1 and TRBJ1-5; no reliable D call. Germline V CDR1 and CDR2: MNHNS, SASEGT. CDR3 length: 13 amino acids. Here the CDR3 DNA reads TGTGTCAGCAGTGAAAAACCCCTTCAGCCCCAGAATTTT. It translates to CVSSEKPLQPQNF.

DNA for the CDR3: TGCAGTGCTCCGGTGGGCAGGTTCCCCTACGAGCAGTACTTC. It specifies CSAPVGRFPYEQYF. V and J are TRBV20-1 and TRBJ2-7; no reliable D call. The V and J ends lost 5 bases and 2 bases respectively, with 16 bases between them. CDR3 length: 14 amino acids. In germline, CDR1 is DFQATT, CDR2 SNEGSKA (reference sequence).

In this sample, this clone is medium-sized (0.01 to 0.1%). The CDR3 bases are TGTGCCAGCAGTGAAGCTGGGGGGAACAATGAGCAGTTCTTC. This translates into CASSEAGGNNEQFF. The chain couples TRBV6-1 to TRBJ2-1, with a tentative D call TRBD2 (6 bases). From germline, CDR1 is MNHNS and CDR2 SASEGT. CDR3 length equals 14 residues. V lost 0 bases and J 5 bases, leaving 8 bases between the germline ends.

This clone is medium-sized by share. This rearrangement joins TRBV5-1 to TRBJ2-7; TRBD2 is a possible D gene (6 bases). V shed 0 bases and J shed 6 bases, with 16 bases lying between them. Germline V gives CDR1 SGHRS, CDR2 YFSETQ. This CDR3 comprises 15 residues. CDR3 nucleotide sequence: TGCGCCAGCAGCTTGGCCCCGACTAGTTTTCGCGAGCAGTACTTC. Translated: CASSLAPTSFREQYF.

Ten or more counts support this clone. V is TRBV10-3 and J is TRBJ1-4, with D possibly being TRBD1 (5 bases). Trimming took off 5 bases at V and 7 bases at J, with 14 bases between the two ends. The CDR3 runs 14 residues. Germline lookup yields CDR1 ENHRY and CDR2 SYGVKD. CDR3 sequence reads: CAISSGRDGEKLFF. CDR3 nucleotide sequence: TGTGCCATCAGTTCGGGCAGGGACGGTGAAAAACTGTTTTTT.

Concerning this clone itself: A read error may account for a junction end that differs from germline. V usage is TRBV2 and J usage is TRBJ1-5; D is ambiguous. This CDR3 contains 14 residues. The V gene's germline CDR1 is SNHLY and CDR2 FYNNEI. CDR3 region: CASSRRNSNEPKHF. In DNA, the CDR3 is TGTGCCAGCAGCCGCAGGAATAGCAATGAGCCCAAGCATTTT.

This clone was observed many times. The chain employs TRBV5-8 and TRBJ2-1, with 8 positions matching TRBD1. V shed 0 bases, J shed 0 bases, and the junction held 5 bases outside the gene matches. The V gene's germline CDR1 is SGHTS and CDR2 YDEGEE. The CDR3 length is 17 residues. DNA for the CDR3: TGTGCCAGCAGCTTGGGGACAGGGTCTACCTCCTACAATGAGCAGTTCTTC. Its translation is CASSLGTGSTSYNEQFF.

There are a few counts of this clone. The junction departs from the called germline gene at one end, perhaps through a read error. J is TRBJ1-2 and V is TRBV28; D unclear. Germline CDR1 is MDHEN and CDR2 is SYDVKM. This CDR3 contains 15 residues. CDR3 DNA sequence: TGTGACAGCAGTTTGGAGTTTTCTAGGCACTATGGCTACACCTTC. It codes for CDSSLEFSRHYGYTF.

A few counts support this clone. This chain joins TRBV27 and TRBJ1-6; 7 nucleotides align to TRBD1. Unmatched junction bases numbered 9, after V lost 7 bases and J lost 6 bases. The germline CDR1 and CDR2 sequences are MNHEY and SMNVEV (reference sequence). This CDR3 region has 15 residues. CDR3 amino acids: CASTLTGQSNSPLHF. CDR3 nucleotides: TGTGCCAGCACCTTAACGGGACAGAGTAATTCACCCCTCCACTTT.

This clone has at least ten counts. This rearrangement joins TRBV20-1 to TRBJ2-5; 8 bases match TRBD2. The germline V gene encodes CDR1 DFQATT and CDR2 SNEGSKA (reference sequence). J lost 2 bases, V lost 5 bases, and 7 bases had no gene match. CDR3 length: 14 residues. This CDR3 reads CSAPPGTRQETQYF. The CDR3, as DNA: TGCAGTGCTCCGCCCGGGACTAGGCAAGAGACCCAGTACTTC.

In the case of this clone: The junction and the germline gene differ at one end; a read error may be behind it. This same CDR3 is encoded by further DNA sequences in the sample. The chain joins TRBV4-1 to TRBJ2-4; 8 bases line up with TRBD1. The CDR3 runs 13 residues. Germline V gene lookup returns CDR1 MGHRA and CDR2 YSYEKL. The CDR3 bases are TGCGCAAGCAGATCTACAGGGGGTGACATTCAGTACTTC. This gives the protein CASRSTGGDIQYF.

In this sample, this clone turned up many times. The chain joins TRBV7-6 to TRBJ1-4; the D gene is possibly TRBD1 (5 bases). CDR1 and CDR2 (germline): SGHVS, FNYEAQ. The CDR3 consists of 17 residues. Trimming took 1 base from V and 5 from J, leaving 17 bases between them. Written as DNA, the CDR3 is TGTGCCAGCAGCTTAGGAGGTGGGGGAGTTTTGAATGAAAAACTGTTTTTT. Translating it yields CASSLGGGGVLNEKLFF.

This clone was recorded only once. At one boundary the junction diverges from the germline segment, which might be a read error. The rearrangement links TRBV24-1 to TRBJ2-3; tentatively, D is TRBD2 (7 bases). Per the germline V gene, CDR1 is KGHDR and CDR2 is SFDVKD. This CDR3 comprises 18 residues. The chain's CDR3 is CPTSDPRLGGGSTDTQYF. The CDR3 DNA reads TGTCCCACCAGTGATCCTCGACTAGGGGGAGGGAGCACAGATACGCAGTATTTT.

The CDR3 DNA reads TGTGCCAGCAGCCTGAATGGGACTAGCGGAAGGGGCGAGCAGTACTTC. This translates into CASSLNGTSGRGEQYF. The rearrangement joins TRBV9 to TRBJ2-7; the match to TRBD2 covers 11 bases. CDR1 and CDR2 from the germline V gene are SGDLS and YYNGEE. The CDR3 is 16 residues long. Losses at the gene ends were 4 bases for V and 6 bases for J; bases not matched to a gene: 12. Drawing the rest from reference TRBV9 and TRBJ2-7, the complete variable domain is DSGVTQTPKHLITATGQRVTLRCSPRSGDLSVYWYQQSLDQGLQFLIQYYNGEERAKGNILERFSAQQFPDLHSELNLSSLELGDSALYFCASSLNGTSGRGEQYFGPGTRLTVT.

The chain recombines TRBV20-1 with TRBJ2-5, with a weak D call TRBD1 (5 bases). Germline lookup yields CDR1 DFQATT and CDR2 SNEGSKA (reference sequence). Trimming took 1 base from V and 5 from J, leaving 14 bases between them. The CDR3 consists of 14 residues. The CDR3 nucleotides are TGCAGTGCTAGAGTGCAGGGATTAGTGGAGACCCAGTACTTC. Its protein product is CSARVQGLVETQYF.

This clone was seen repeatedly, ten times or more. The chain joins TRBV16 to TRBJ1-4; perhaps TRBD1 as D (5 bases). Germline V gene data show CDR1 as KGHSY and CDR2 as FQNENV. The CDR3 length is 15 residues. V was pared by 3 bases and J by 8 bases, with 16 bases between. The chain's CDR3 is CASSHMDQGREKLFF. The DNA for the CDR3 is TGTGCCAGCAGCCACATGGACCAGGGTCGCGAAAAACTGTTTTTT.

Relative to its sample, this clone is medium-sized. CDR3 nucleotide sequence: TGCGCCAGCAGCTTAGATCCCAGGGCGGCCACTGAAGCTTTCTTT. Translating it yields CASSLDPRAATEAFF. This chain uses TRBV5-1 with TRBJ1-1; D may be TRBD1 (5 bases). CDR3 size: 15 residues. Germline CDR1 SGHRS, CDR2 YFSETQ. V lost 2 bases and J 4 bases, leaving 15 bases between the germline ends.

V and J are TRBV20-1 and TRBJ2-7, with TRBD2 as a possible D gene (5 bases). Trimming pared 1 base from V and 0 bases from J, leaving 10 bases between. The CDR3 length is 14 residues. Germline V gene data show CDR1 as DFQATT and CDR2 as SNEGSKA (reference sequence). CDR3 protein: CSARGTTSSYEQYF. CDR3 sequence (DNA): TGCAGTGCTAGAGGCACCACTAGCTCCTACGAGCAGTACTTC.

This clone was picked up a small number of times. V is TRBV6-1 and J is TRBJ2-7, with D possibly called TRBD1 or TRBD2 (7 bases each). There are 15 residues in the CDR3. Germline V gives CDR1 MNHNS, CDR2 SASEGT. The V gene lost 7 bases and the J gene lost 1 base, with 17 bases spanning the gap. CDR3 sequence: CASMIPGGGSYEQYF. The CDR3 DNA follows: TGTGCCAGCATGATTCCAGGGGGGGGTTCCTACGAGCAGTACTTC.

This chain joins TRBV29-1 and TRBJ2-1; D gene uncertain. Germline CDR1 and CDR2: SQVTM and ANQGSEA. CDR3 size: 13 residues. V was pared by 7 bases and J by 10 bases, with 20 bases between. Here the CDR3 reads CSESTPSLKEQFF. CDR3 in DNA: TGCAGCGAATCGACCCCTAGTCTTAAAGAGCAGTTCTTC.

J is TRBJ2-7 and V is TRBV5-1; 8 bases match TRBD1. Germline-derived CDR1 and CDR2 are SGHRS and YFSETQ. J lost 0 bases, V lost 0 bases, and 5 bases had no gene match. This CDR3 spans 16 amino acids. The CDR3 region has the DNA TGCGCCAGCAGCTTGGGGCCGGACAGGGCCTCCTACGAGCAGTACTTC. Its protein product is CASSLGPDRASYEQYF.

This clone is medium-sized by share. The chain combines TRBV20-1 with TRBJ2-7, with 8 bases aligning to TRBD2. The length of the CDR3 is 15 residues. V dropped 0 bases and J dropped 1; count of bases not matched to a gene: 5. Germline CDR1 reads DFQATT; CDR2 reads SNEGSKA (reference sequence). This CDR3 reads CSARDGGGGSYEQYF. DNA of the CDR3: TGCAGTGCTAGAGACGGGGGCGGGGGGTCCTACGAGCAGTACTTC.

The chain joins TRBV20-1 to TRBJ1-5, with D unclear. This CDR3 comprises 13 residues. Trimming removed 6 bases at V and 1 base at J, with 10 bases between. Germline assignment: CDR1 DFQATT and CDR2 SNEGSKA (reference sequence). CDR3 nucleotide sequence: TGCAGTGCACAACGAGGGAGCAATCAGCCCCAGCATTTT. This codes for CSAQRGSNQPQHF.

This clone ranks as medium-sized (0.01 to 0.1%). Here the CDR3 DNA reads TGCAGTGGTACACGGACGTTCTGGAGTAAAGCTTTCTTT. Amino acid sequence: CSGTRTFWSKAFF. The chain employs TRBV20-1 and TRBJ1-1, with D unclear. Germline CDR1 reads DFQATT; CDR2 reads SNEGSKA (reference sequence). This CDR3 region has 13 residues. Trimming pared 7 bases from V and 9 bases from J, leaving 21 bases between.

This clone has a count of ten or more. The genes are TRBV7-9 and TRBJ1-1, with a possible D match to TRBD1 (5 bases). Trimming took 7 bases from V and 3 from J, leaving 12 bases between them. The CDR3 extends over 13 amino acids. Germline V lookup: CDR1 SEHNR, CDR2 FQNEAQ (reference sequence). The CDR3 spells CASNRGADTEAFF. CDR3 coding DNA: TGTGCCAGCAATCGCGGGGCGGACACTGAAGCTTTCTTT.